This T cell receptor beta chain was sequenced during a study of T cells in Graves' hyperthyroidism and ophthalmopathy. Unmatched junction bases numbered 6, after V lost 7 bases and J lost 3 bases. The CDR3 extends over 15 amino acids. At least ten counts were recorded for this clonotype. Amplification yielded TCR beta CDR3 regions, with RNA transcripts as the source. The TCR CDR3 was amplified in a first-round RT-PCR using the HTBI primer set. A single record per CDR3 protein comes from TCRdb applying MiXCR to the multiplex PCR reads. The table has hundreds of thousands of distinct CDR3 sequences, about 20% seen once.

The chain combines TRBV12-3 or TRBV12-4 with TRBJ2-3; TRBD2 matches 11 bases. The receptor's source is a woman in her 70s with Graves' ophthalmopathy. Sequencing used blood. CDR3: CASNSGRASTDTQYF. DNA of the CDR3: TGTGCCAGCAATAGCGGGAGGGCCTCGACAGATACGCAGTATTTT.